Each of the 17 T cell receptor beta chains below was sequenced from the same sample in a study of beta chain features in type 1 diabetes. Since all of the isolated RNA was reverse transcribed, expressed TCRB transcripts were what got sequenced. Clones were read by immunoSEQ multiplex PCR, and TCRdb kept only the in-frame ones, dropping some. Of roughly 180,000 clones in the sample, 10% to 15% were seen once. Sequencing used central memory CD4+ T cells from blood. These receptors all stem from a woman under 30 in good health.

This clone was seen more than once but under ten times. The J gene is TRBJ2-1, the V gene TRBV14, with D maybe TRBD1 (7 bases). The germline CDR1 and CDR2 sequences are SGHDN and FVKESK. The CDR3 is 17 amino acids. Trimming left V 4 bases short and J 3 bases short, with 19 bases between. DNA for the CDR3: TGTGCCAGCAGCCTCGGAGGGGTAGGGACAGTCTACAATGAGCAGTTCTTC. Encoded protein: CASSLGGVGTVYNEQFF. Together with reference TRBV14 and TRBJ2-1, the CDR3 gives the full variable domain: EAGVTQFPSHSVIEKGQTVTLRCDPISGHDNLYWYRRVMGKEIKFLLHFVKESKQDESGMPNNRFLAERTGGTYSTLKVQPAELEDSGVYFCASSLGGVGTVYNEQFFGPGTRLTVL.

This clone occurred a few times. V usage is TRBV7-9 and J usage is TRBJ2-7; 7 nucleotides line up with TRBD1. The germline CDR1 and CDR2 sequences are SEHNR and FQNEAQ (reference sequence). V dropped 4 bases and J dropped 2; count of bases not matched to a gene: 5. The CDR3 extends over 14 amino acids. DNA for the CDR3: TGTGCCAGCAGCTCGGACAGGCTGACCTACGAGCAGTACTTC. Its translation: CASSSDRLTYEQYF.

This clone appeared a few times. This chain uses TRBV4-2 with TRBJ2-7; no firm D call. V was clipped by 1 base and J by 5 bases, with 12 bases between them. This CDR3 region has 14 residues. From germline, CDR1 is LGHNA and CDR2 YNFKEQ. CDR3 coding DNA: TGTGCCAGCAGCCAAGGAACGACTGCCGACGAGCAGTACTTC. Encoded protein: CASSQGTTADEQYF.

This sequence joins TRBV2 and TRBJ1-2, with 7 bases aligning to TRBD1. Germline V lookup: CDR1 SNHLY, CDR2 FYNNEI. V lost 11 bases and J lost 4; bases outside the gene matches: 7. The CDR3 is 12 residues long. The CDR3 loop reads CAGATGAYGYTF. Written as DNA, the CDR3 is TGTGCCGGTGCTACAGGGGCCTATGGCTACACCTTC. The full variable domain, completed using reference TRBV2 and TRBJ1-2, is EPEVTQTPSHQVTQMGQEVILRCVPISNHLYFYWYRQILGQKVEFLVSFYNNEISEKSEIFDDQFSVERPDGSNFTLKIRSTKLEDSAMYFCAGATGAYGYTFGSGTRLTVV.

CDR3 DNA: TGTGCCAGCAGCGGACAGGGTGGTGTCGGCGAGCAGTACTTC. Translating it yields CASSGQGGVGEQYF. This rearrangement joins TRBV11-1 to TRBJ2-7, with 8 bases fitting TRBD1. V lost 5 bases to trimming and J lost 6 bases; unmatched junction nucleotides: 9. The CDR3 loop spans 14 amino acids. CDR1 is SGHAT and CDR2 is FQDESV in the germline V gene (reference sequence). The full variable domain, completed using reference TRBV11-1 and TRBJ2-7, is EAEVAQSPRYKITEKSQAVAFWCDPISGHATLYWYRQILGQGPELLVQFQDESVVDDSQLPKDRFSAERLKGVDSTLKIQPAELGDSAMYLCASSGQGGVGEQYFGPGTRLTVT.

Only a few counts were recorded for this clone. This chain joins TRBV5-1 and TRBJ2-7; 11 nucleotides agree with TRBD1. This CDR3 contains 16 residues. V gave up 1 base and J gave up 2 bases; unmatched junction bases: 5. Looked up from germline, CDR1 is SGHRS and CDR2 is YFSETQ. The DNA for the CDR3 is TGCGCCAGCAGCTTGCAAGGGACAGGGGGAACCTACGAGCAGTACTTC. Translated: CASSLQGTGGTYEQYF.

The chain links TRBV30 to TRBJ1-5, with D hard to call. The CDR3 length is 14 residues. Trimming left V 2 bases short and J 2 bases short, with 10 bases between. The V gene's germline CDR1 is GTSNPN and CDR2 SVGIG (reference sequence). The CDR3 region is CAWSWSGGNQPQHF. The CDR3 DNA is TGTGCCTGGAGTTGGAGCGGGGGCAATCAGCCCCAGCATTTT.

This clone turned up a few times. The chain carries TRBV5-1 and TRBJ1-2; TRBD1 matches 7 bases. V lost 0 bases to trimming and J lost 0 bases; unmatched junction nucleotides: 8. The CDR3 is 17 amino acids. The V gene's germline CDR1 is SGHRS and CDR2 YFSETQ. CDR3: CASSLEPTGTANYGYTF. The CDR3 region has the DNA TGCGCCAGCAGCTTGGAGCCGACCGGGACAGCTAACTATGGCTACACCTTC.

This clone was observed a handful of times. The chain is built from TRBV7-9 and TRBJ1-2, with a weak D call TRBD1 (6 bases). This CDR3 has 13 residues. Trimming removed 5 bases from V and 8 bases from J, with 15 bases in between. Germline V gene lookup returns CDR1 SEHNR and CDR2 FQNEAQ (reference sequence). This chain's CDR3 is CASSMDSTGGYTF. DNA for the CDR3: TGTGCCAGCAGCATGGACAGCACGGGGGGCTACACCTTC.

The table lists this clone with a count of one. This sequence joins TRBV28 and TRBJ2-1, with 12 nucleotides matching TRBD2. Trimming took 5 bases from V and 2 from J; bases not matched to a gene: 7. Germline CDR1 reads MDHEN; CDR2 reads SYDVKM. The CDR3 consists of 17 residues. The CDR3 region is CASSMRLAGDTYNEQFF. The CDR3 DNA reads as TGTGCCAGCAGTATGAGACTAGCGGGAGATACCTACAATGAGCAGTTCTTC.

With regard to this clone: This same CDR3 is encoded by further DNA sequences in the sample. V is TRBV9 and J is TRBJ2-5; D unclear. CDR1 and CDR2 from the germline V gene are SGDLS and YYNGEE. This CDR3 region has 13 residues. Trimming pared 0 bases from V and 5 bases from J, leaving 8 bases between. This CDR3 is CASSVGQRETQYF. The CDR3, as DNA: TGTGCCAGCAGCGTAGGCCAGCGTGAGACCCAGTACTTC.

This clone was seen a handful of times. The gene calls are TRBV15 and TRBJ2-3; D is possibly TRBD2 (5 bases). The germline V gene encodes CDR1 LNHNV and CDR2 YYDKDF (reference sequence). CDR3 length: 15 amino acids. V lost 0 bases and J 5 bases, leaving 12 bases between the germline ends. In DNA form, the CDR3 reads TGTGCCACCAGCAGAGATCGGAAAGGAGGAGATACGCAGTATTTT. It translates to CATSRDRKGGDTQYF.

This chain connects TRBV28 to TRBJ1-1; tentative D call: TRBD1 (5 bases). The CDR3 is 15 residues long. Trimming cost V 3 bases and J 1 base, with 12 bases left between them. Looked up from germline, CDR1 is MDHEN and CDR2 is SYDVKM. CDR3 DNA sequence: TGTGCCAGCAGTTTCCCAGGGTTTCCGAACACTGAAGCTTTCTTT. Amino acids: CASSFPGFPNTEAFF.

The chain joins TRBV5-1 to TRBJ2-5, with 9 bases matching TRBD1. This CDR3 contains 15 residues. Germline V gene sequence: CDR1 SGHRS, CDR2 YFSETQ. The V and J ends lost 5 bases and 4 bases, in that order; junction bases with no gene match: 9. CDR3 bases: TGCGCCAGCAGTGACGGGACAGGGCCCTTAGAGACCCAGTACTTC. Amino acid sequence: CASSDGTGPLETQYF.

The CDR3 sequence: CASSRGKSAGYTF. The DNA for the CDR3 is TGTGCCAGCAGCCGCGGAAAGTCAGCGGGCTACACCTTC. The chain combines TRBV14 with TRBJ1-2; D gene uncertain. V lost 4 bases and J 8 bases, leaving 14 bases between the germline ends. CDR3 length: 13 residues. Germline loops: CDR1 SGHDN, CDR2 FVKESK. Looking up the rest from reference TRBV14 and TRBJ1-2 gives the full variable domain: EAGVTQFPSHSVIEKGQTVTLRCDPISGHDNLYWYRRVMGKEIKFLLHFVKESKQDESGMPNNRFLAERTGGTYSTLKVQPAELEDSGVYFCASSRGKSAGYTFGSGTRLTVV.

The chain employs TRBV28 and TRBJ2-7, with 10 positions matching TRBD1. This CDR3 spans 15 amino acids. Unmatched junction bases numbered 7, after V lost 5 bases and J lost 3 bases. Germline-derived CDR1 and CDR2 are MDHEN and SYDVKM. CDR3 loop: CASSRQGARIYEQYF. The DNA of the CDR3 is TGTGCCAGCAGTAGACAGGGGGCGAGAATCTACGAGCAGTACTTC.

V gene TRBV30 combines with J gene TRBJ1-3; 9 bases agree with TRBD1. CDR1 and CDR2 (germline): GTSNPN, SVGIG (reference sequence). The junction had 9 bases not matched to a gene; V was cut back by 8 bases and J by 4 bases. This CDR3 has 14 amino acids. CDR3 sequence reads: CARSTGGGGNTIYF. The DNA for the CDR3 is TGTGCCAGAAGTACAGGGGGCGGAGGAAACACCATATATTTT.